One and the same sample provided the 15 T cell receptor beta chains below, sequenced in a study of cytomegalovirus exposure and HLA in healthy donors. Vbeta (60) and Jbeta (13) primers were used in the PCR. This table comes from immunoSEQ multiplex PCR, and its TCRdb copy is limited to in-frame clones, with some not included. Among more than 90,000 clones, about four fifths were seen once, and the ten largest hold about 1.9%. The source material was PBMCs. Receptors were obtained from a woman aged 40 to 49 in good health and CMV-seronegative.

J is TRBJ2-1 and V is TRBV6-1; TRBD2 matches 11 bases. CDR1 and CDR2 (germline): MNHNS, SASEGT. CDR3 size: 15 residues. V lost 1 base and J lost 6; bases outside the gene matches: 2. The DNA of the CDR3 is TGTGCCAGCAGTGAAGTAGCGGGGGGGGTCAATGAGCAGTTCTTC. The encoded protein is CASSEVAGGVNEQFF.

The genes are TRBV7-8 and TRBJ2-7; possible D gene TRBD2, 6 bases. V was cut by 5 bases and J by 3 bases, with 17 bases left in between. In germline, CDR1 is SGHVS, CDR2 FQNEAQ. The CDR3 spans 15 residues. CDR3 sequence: CASSPSAGGGYEQYF. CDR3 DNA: TGTGCCAGCAGCCCCAGCGCCGGGGGAGGCTACGAGCAGTACTTC.

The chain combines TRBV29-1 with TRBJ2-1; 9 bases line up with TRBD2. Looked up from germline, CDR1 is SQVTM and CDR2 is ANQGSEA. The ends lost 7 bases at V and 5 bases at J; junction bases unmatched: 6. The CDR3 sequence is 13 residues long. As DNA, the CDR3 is TGCAGCGCTCCGGGACTAGCCAACAATGAGCAGTTCTTC. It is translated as CSAPGLANNEQFF.

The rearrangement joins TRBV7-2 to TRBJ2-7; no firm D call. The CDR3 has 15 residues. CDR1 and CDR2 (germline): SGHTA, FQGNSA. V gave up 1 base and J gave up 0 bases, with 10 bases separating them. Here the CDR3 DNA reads TGTGCCAGCAGCTTAGAGTGGGCCAGCTCCTACGAGCAGTACTTC. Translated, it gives CASSLEWASSYEQYF.

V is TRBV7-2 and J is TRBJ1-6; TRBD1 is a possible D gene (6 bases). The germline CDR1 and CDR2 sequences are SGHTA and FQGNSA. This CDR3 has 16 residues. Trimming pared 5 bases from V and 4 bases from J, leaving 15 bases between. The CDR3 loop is CASSRYGQNYNSPLHF. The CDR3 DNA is TGTGCCAGCAGCCGATACGGACAGAATTATAATTCACCCCTCCACTTT.

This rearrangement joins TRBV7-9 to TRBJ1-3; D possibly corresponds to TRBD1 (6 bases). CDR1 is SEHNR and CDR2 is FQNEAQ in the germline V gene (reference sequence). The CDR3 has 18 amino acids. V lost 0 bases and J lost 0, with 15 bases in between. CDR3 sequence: CASSLATRTALSGNTIYF. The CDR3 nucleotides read TGTGCCAGCAGCTTAGCAACCCGGACAGCTCTCTCTGGAAACACCATATATTTT.

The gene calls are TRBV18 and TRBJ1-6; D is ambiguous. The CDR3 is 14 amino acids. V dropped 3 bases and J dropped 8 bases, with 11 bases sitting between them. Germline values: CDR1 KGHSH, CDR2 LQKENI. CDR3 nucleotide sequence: TGTGCCAGCTCACCGTCGGAGGGCCATTCACCCCTCCACTTT. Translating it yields CASSPSEGHSPLHF.

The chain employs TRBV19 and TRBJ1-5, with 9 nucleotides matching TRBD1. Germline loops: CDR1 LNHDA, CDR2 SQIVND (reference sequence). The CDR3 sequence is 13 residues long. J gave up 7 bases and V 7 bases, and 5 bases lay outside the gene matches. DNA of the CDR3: TGTGCCAGTATGGACAGGGGAGGCCAGCCCCAGCATTTT. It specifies CASMDRGGQPQHF.

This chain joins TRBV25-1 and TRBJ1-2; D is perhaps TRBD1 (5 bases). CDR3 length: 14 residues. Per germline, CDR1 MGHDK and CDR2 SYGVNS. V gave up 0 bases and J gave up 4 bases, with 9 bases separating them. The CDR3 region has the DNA TGTGCCAGCAGTGAATATGGCAGGGCCTATGGCTACACCTTC. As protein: CASSEYGRAYGYTF.

The CDR3 DNA reads TGCGCCAGCAGCCCGGACAGGGTCTATGGCTACACCTTC. Protein: CASSPDRVYGYTF. The chain has TRBV5-1 and TRBJ1-2; 8 nucleotides align to TRBD1. V shed 4 bases, J shed 4 bases, and the junction held 3 bases outside the gene matches. Germline CDR1 SGHRS, CDR2 YFSETQ. This CDR3 spans 13 amino acids.

The CDR3 nucleotides read TGTGCCAGCAGTCCGGGGGGAAGGACAGATACGCAGTATTTT. Encoded protein: CASSPGGRTDTQYF. The V gene is TRBV11-3, the J gene TRBJ2-3; 7 bases map to TRBD2. The J segment lost 3 bases and the V segment lost 6 bases, leaving 6 bases of the junction unmatched. Germline V gene lookup returns CDR1 SGHNT and CDR2 YENEEA. This CDR3 spans 14 amino acids.

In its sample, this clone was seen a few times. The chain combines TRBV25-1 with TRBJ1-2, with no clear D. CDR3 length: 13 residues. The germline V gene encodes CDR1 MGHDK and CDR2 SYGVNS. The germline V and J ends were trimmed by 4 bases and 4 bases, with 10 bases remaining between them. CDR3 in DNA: TGTGCCAGCAGTGTAGCTGGTAGCTATGGCTACACCTTC. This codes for CASSVAGSYGYTF.

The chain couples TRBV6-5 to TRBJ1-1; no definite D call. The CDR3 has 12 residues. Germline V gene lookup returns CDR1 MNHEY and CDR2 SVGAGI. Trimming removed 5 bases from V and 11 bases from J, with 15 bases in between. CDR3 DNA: TGTGCCAGCAGTCGCGGGCCCCGGGAGGCTTTCTTT. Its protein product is CASSRGPREAFF.

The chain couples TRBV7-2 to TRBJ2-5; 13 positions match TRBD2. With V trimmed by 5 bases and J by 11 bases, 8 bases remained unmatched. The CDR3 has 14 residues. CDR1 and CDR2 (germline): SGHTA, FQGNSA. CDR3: CASSVGLAGRYQYF. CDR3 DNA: TGTGCCAGCAGCGTGGGACTAGCGGGGAGGTATCAGTACTTC.

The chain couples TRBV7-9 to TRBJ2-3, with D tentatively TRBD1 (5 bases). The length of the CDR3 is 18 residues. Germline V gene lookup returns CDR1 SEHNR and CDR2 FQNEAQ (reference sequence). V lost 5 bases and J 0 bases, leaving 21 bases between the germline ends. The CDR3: CASSTRLLTGRSTDTQYF. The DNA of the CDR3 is TGTGCCAGCAGCACCCGTTTGCTAACAGGCCGTAGCACAGATACGCAGTATTTT.